The clone carrying this T cell receptor (beta chain) showed up just a few times. The sample originates from a study of blood T cell repertoires in COVID-19. As for the study in general: T cells, B-cell-depleted T cells, or PBMCs supplied cDNA or gDNA.

TCRdb keeps only in-frame clones here, not all; method: immunoSEQ multiplex PCR. The table has over 120,000 clones, about nine tenths seen once. This CDR3 spans 14 amino acids. Germline assignment: CDR1 MDHEN and CDR2 SYDVKM. With V trimmed by 2 bases and J by 8 bases, 5 bases remained unmatched. The study drew participants aged about 18 to 89 years from around 24 US areas. Clinical history reported by participants formed the basis on which cohorts were assigned. The sequenced sample consisted of PBMCs or T cells enriched from blood (not recorded which). The chain uses TRBV28 and TRBJ2-1; 8 bases map to TRBD1. The source of this sequence is a middle-aged man who had recovered from COVID-19. The CDR3 DNA sequence: TGTGCCAGCAGTTTAGTAGGACAGGGAGATGAGCAGTTCTTC. Translated, it gives CASSLVGQGDEQFF.